Each of the 22 T cell receptor beta chains below was sequenced from the same sample in a study of CD8 T cells in ankylosing spondylitis. Whole-study results and caveats: Typical of ankylosing spondylitis blood, it appeared, was a TCR beta motif of several highly homologous variants.

TCRdb called the 5' RACE reads again in MiXCR, with one record for every CDR3 protein. The repertoire includes approximately 540,000 distinct CDR3 sequences, 9.5% to 15% of them detected once, and about 6.5% sits in the top ten. What these receptors recognize is not known. Sequencing was performed on blood, either unsorted or a sorted T cell fraction (not recorded which). The receptors originated from a male donor with ankylosing spondylitis.

The sample holds a few counts of this clonotype. The chain uses TRBV5-1 and TRBJ1-1; D is undetermined. CDR3 size: 16 residues. The V end was cut by 0 bases, the J end by 0 bases, with 12 bases between. The germline V gene encodes CDR1 SGHRS and CDR2 YFSETQ. This CDR3 is CASSLEADTMNTEAFF. The CDR3 DNA reads as TGCGCCAGCAGCTTGGAGGCAGATACCATGAACACTGAAGCTTTCTTT.

In its sample, this clonotype was seen a few times. This rearrangement joins TRBV5-1 to TRBJ2-1; possibly TRBD2 for D (6 bases). CDR1 and CDR2 (germline): SGHRS, YFSETQ. CDR3 length: 13 amino acids. Between the trimmed V and J ends, which lost 3 bases and 6 bases, there was a span of 10 bases. DNA for the CDR3: TGCGCCAGCAGCTCCGGAGGGACCAATGAGCAGTTCTTC. Residues: CASSSGGTNEQFF.

This clonotype was observed a handful of times. This chain uses TRBV4-2 with TRBJ1-5, with no clear D. The CDR3 is 16 residues long. V lost 0 bases and J 3 bases, leaving 12 bases between the germline ends. Germline V gene sequence: CDR1 LGHNA, CDR2 YNFKEQ. This chain's CDR3 is CASSQDKARDNQPQHF. CDR3 nucleotides: TGTGCCAGCAGCCAAGATAAGGCCCGGGACAATCAGCCCCAGCATTTT.

Only a few counts were recorded for this clonotype. The chain employs TRBV10-3 and TRBJ2-1; TRBD2 matches 9 bases. Germline assignment: CDR1 ENHRY and CDR2 SYGVKD. V dropped 6 bases and J dropped 3; count of bases not matched to a gene: 3. This CDR3 has 14 residues. The CDR3: CAIRTSGYYNEQFF. CDR3 in DNA: TGTGCCATCAGGACTAGCGGCTACTACAATGAGCAGTTCTTC.

The V call is TRBV20-1, the J call TRBJ2-3; 11 bases match TRBD2. The CDR3 extends over 18 amino acids. Germline-derived CDR1 and CDR2 are DFQATT and SNEGSKA (reference sequence). The trim removed 3 bases at V and 1 base at J, leaving 12 bases unmatched. CDR3 amino acids: CSASGLAGGSVGTDTQYF. The CDR3 DNA reads as TGCAGTGCTAGTGGGCTAGCGGGAGGCTCCGTCGGCACAGATACGCAGTATTTT.

The rearrangement uses TRBV9 and TRBJ2-5; D not resolved. This CDR3 is 12 amino acids long. V lost 0 bases and J lost 4, with 4 bases in between. Per the germline V gene, CDR1 is SGDLS and CDR2 is YYNGEE. CDR3 residues: CASSVDTETQYF. The DNA of the CDR3 is TGTGCCAGCAGCGTAGATACAGAGACCCAGTACTTC.

This clonotype was counted only a few times. The chain uses TRBV20-1 and TRBJ2-7, with D unclear. The CDR3 runs to 14 residues. V was shortened by 3 bases and J by 0 bases, with 12 bases between the two germline ends. Germline CDR1 and CDR2: DFQATT and SNEGSKA (reference sequence). The CDR3 sequence is CSASKGGYSYEQYV. The CDR3 DNA reads TGCAGTGCTAGTAAAGGCGGTTACTCCTACGAGCAGTACGTC.

This clonotype has more than one count but fewer than ten. This sequence joins TRBV10-3 and TRBJ2-1; TRBD1 is a possible D gene (5 bases). Trimming removed 7 bases at V and 10 bases at J, with 17 bases between. CDR3 length equals 13 residues. Germline lookup yields CDR1 ENHRY and CDR2 SYGVKD. In nucleotides, the CDR3 is TGTGCCATCACGGAGACAGCCGTCGAGGAGCAGTTCTTC. It is translated as CAITETAVEEQFF.

This clonotype was observed many times. CDR3 residues: CASSYSRGGNQPQHF. CDR3 DNA sequence: TGTGCCAGCAGTTACTCGCGGGGAGGCAATCAGCCCCAGCATTTT. The chain joins TRBV6-5 to TRBJ1-5; no firm D call. The CDR3 spans 15 residues. Germline lookup yields CDR1 MNHEY and CDR2 SVGAGI. V lost 0 bases to trimming and J lost 2 bases, with 8 bases between them.

The CDR3 coding sequence is TGCAGTGCTGGAGGACTAGCGGGATGGAGGAGCAATGAGCAGTTCTTC. Protein: CSAGGLAGWRSNEQFF. The chain links TRBV20-1 to TRBJ2-1; 12 nucleotides align to TRBD2. The CDR3 has 16 amino acids. J lost 6 bases, V lost 5 bases, and 11 bases had no gene match. The germline gives CDR1 DFQATT, CDR2 SNEGSKA (reference sequence).

The chain uses TRBV27 and TRBJ2-1; D might be TRBD1 or TRBD2, each matching 6 bases. V was cut by 2 bases and J by 3 bases, with 17 bases left in between. CDR3 length: 17 amino acids. Germline CDR1 is MNHEY and CDR2 is SMNVEV (reference sequence). Here the CDR3 DNA reads TGTGCCAGCAGTTTAGAGGGGGGCGGGGACTTCTACAATGAGCAGTTCTTC. Amino acids: CASSLEGGGDFYNEQFF.

This clonotype was recorded many times. This chain links TRBV20-1 with TRBJ2-1, with D hard to call. The germline CDR1 and CDR2 sequences are DFQATT and SNEGSKA (reference sequence). The V and J ends lost 0 bases and 4 bases respectively, with 16 bases between them. The CDR3 is 16 amino acids. Here the CDR3 reads CSARDQETDIYNEQFF. CDR3 nucleotides: TGCAGTGCTAGAGATCAGGAGACTGATATTTACAATGAGCAGTTCTTC.

This clonotype was observed many times. The chain is built from TRBV5-1 and TRBJ2-7, with D unresolved. Per the germline V gene, CDR1 is SGHRS and CDR2 is YFSETQ. The CDR3 totals 13 residues. V lost 0 bases to trimming and J lost 3 bases, with 7 bases between them. CDR3 loop: CASSLGTVYEQYF. Written as DNA, the CDR3 is TGCGCCAGCAGCTTGGGCACAGTCTACGAGCAGTACTTC.

This clonotype has just a few counts. The rearrangement joins TRBV12-3 or TRBV12-4 to TRBJ2-1; D is possibly TRBD2 (5 bases). The CDR3 extends over 15 amino acids. V dropped 3 bases and J dropped 8 bases, with 17 bases sitting between them. The CDR3 nucleotides read TGTGCCAGCAGTTTCGGCGGGCCTGGGGTGGATGAGCAGTTCTTC. Protein sequence: CASSFGGPGVDEQFF.

This clonotype was seen more than once but under ten times. This sequence joins TRBV5-1 and TRBJ2-7, with 10 bases that match TRBD1. With 3 bases clipped from V and 3 bases from J, the junction kept 6 bases outside the gene matches. The CDR3 loop spans 15 amino acids. Germline loops: CDR1 SGHRS, CDR2 YFSETQ. The CDR3 loop is CASSSGQGDDYEQYF. The CDR3 coding sequence is TGCGCCAGCAGCTCAGGACAGGGGGATGACTACGAGCAGTACTTC.

This clonotype was observed a few times. The V call is TRBV18, the J call TRBJ1-6; 7 bases fit TRBD1. Trimming took 6 bases from V and 5 from J; bases not matched to a gene: 10. The germline CDR1 and CDR2 sequences are KGHSH and LQKENI. The CDR3 length is 16 residues. The CDR3 reads CASSPRDRADNSPLHF. The CDR3 nucleotides are TGTGCCAGCTCTCCCCGAGACAGGGCCGATAATTCACCCCTCCACTTT.

This clonotype was picked up a small number of times. V gene TRBV21-1 combines with J gene TRBJ2-3; no DNA check was done on the table's D call, TRBD2. TRBV21-1 is listed as a pseudogene. The length of the CDR3 is 21 residues. The DNA for the CDR3 is TGTGCCAGCAGCACCGGGGAGCAACGGTCTGGACTAGCGGGGGTCACAGATACGCAGTATTTT. Residues: CASSTGEQRSGLAGVTDTQYF.

This clonotype was found a few times. V and J are TRBV2 and TRBJ2-7; weak D call: TRBD1 (6 bases). The ends were cut back, 4 bases at V and 6 bases at J, with 19 bases in the middle. The CDR3 spans 15 residues. Germline V CDR1 and CDR2: SNHLY, FYNNEI. The CDR3 region has the DNA TGTGCCAGCAGTGTCGAGTTCGGCCAGGGGAGCGAGCAGTACTTC. Amino acid sequence: CASSVEFGQGSEQYF.

This clonotype appeared a few times. The rearrangement joins TRBV3-1 to TRBJ1-2; a weak D match, TRBD1 (5 bases). The CDR3 length is 16 residues. In germline, CDR1 is LGHDT, CDR2 YNNKEL (reference sequence). The V and J ends lost 0 bases and 7 bases respectively, with 18 bases between them. The DNA for the CDR3 is TGTGCCAGCAGCCAAGAATCCAGGGCGGGTTTTGGTGGCTACACCTTC. Translated, it gives CASSQESRAGFGGYTF.

In its sample, this clonotype was seen many times. This chain joins TRBV29-1 and TRBJ2-1, with 8 nucleotides matching TRBD2. Germline V gene data show CDR1 as SQVTM and CDR2 as ANQGSEA. With V trimmed by 3 bases and J by 6 bases, 1 base remained unmatched. This CDR3 is built from 12 residues. The CDR3 sequence: CSVEGTSNEQFF. The CDR3 region has the DNA TGCAGCGTTGAGGGGACTAGCAATGAGCAGTTCTTC.

V usage is TRBV5-1 and J usage is TRBJ1-2, with D possibly TRBD1 on 6 matching bases. V lost 6 bases and J 4 bases, leaving 13 bases between the germline ends. This CDR3 is 13 amino acids long. The germline V gene encodes CDR1 SGHRS and CDR2 YFSETQ. CDR3 protein: CASTGAPGYGYTF. DNA for the CDR3: TGCGCCAGCACGGGGGCTCCCGGCTATGGCTACACCTTC.

This clonotype was detected only a few times. The rearrangement joins TRBV5-1 to TRBJ2-1; D may correspond to TRBD1 or TRBD2 (5 bases each). The germline gives CDR1 SGHRS, CDR2 YFSETQ. The V and J ends lost 0 bases and 10 bases respectively, with 14 bases between them. The CDR3 has 14 residues. The chain's CDR3 is CASSLASSGGEQFF. CDR3 nucleotide sequence: TGCGCCAGCAGCTTGGCCTCGAGTGGGGGAGAGCAGTTCTTC.